These 10 T cell receptor beta chains were all obtained from the same sample, sequenced in a study of OX40 agonist ivuxolimab in advanced cancers. TCRdb keeps only in-frame clones here, not all; method: immunoSEQ multiplex PCR. In the table there are under 85,000 clones, roughly 85% of which are singletons. The sequences come from CD4+ or CD8+ T cells sorted from blood, collected in a trial of the OX40 agonist ivuxolimab. These receptors were taken from an adult with an advanced solid tumor such as melanoma, head and neck, liver or kidney cancer.

This rearrangement joins TRBV5-6 to TRBJ2-1; the D is unclear. The CDR3 sequence is 16 residues long. Deletions cut 0 bases from V and 2 bases from J, with 12 bases between. The germline V gene has CDR1 SGHDT and CDR2 YYEEEE. The CDR3, as DNA: TGTGCCAGCAGCTTGGCGGTAGGCCATACCTACAATGAGCAGTTCTTC. Amino acids: CASSLAVGHTYNEQFF.

The chain is built from TRBV30 and TRBJ1-1; D perhaps matches TRBD1 (5 bases). Trimming removed 3 bases from V and 3 bases from J, with 14 bases in between. This CDR3 has 14 amino acids. Per germline, CDR1 GTSNPN and CDR2 SVGIG (reference sequence). CDR3 nucleotides: TGTGCCTGGAGCCAACAGGAGGTGTACACTGAAGCTTTCTTT. Protein product: CAWSQQEVYTEAFF.

This sequence joins TRBV5-1 and TRBJ2-2; D is perhaps TRBD1 (6 bases). V dropped 4 bases and J dropped 7 bases, with 11 bases sitting between them. Germline lookup yields CDR1 SGHRS and CDR2 YFSETQ. This CDR3 contains 13 residues. The CDR3 reads CASSEGVGGELFF. Here the CDR3 DNA reads TGCGCCAGCAGCGAGGGGGTTGGCGGGGAGCTGTTTTTT.

This chain connects TRBV6-5 to TRBJ1-5, with D perhaps matching TRBD1 (6 bases). The CDR3 totals 15 residues. V lost 6 bases, J lost 0 bases, and 12 bases lay in between. CDR1 MNHEY and CDR2 SVGAGI come from the germline V gene. CDR3 in DNA: TGTGCCAGCAGGACCGGGACAAATAGCAATCAGCCCCAGCATTTT. Its translation is CASRTGTNSNQPQHF.

This chain connects TRBV30 to TRBJ1-2; 9 bases align to TRBD1. CDR1 and CDR2 from the germline V gene are GTSNPN and SVGIG (reference sequence). The CDR3 is 14 amino acids. V shed 0 bases, J shed 7 bases, and the junction held 6 bases outside the gene matches. CDR3 nucleotides: TGTGCCTGGAGTGTTACAGGGGGCGAGGTTGGCTACACCTTC. Its translation is CAWSVTGGEVGYTF.

The chain has TRBV5-5 and TRBJ2-5; D call uncertain. The V end lost 2 bases, the J end lost 4 bases, and 6 bases lay between the germline ends. Germline-derived CDR1 and CDR2 are SGHKS and YYEKEE (reference sequence). The CDR3 has 12 residues. The CDR3 DNA sequence: TGTGCCAGCAGCTTATCCGCAGAGACCCAGTACTTC. Translating gives CASSLSAETQYF.

This chain links TRBV18 with TRBJ2-2; 7 positions agree with TRBD1. The CDR3 has 17 amino acids. Germline loops: CDR1 KGHSH, CDR2 LQKENI. V lost 1 base and J lost 3; bases outside the gene matches: 8. The CDR3 sequence: CASSPLQTGPDTGELFF. The CDR3 bases are TGTGCCAGCTCACCACTCCAGACAGGGCCTGACACCGGGGAGCTGTTTTTT.

The gene calls are TRBV6-1 and TRBJ2-3; the D is unclear. Trimming took off 4 bases at V and 0 bases at J, with 11 bases between the two ends. CDR1 MNHNS and CDR2 SASEGT come from the germline V gene. The CDR3 contains 15 residues. The CDR3 nucleotides read TGTGCCAGCAGTGTTCAGATGGGCAGCACAGATACGCAGTATTTT. It yields the protein CASSVQMGSTDTQYF.

The chain has TRBV7-2 and TRBJ1-2; D is unresolved. Trimming shortened V by 1 base and J by 1 base, and 7 bases separated the two germline ends. The CDR3 extends over 14 amino acids. Germline CDR1 reads SGHTA; CDR2 reads FQGNSA. The CDR3 here is CASSLERINYGYTF. CDR3 DNA sequence: TGTGCCAGCAGCTTAGAACGGATTAACTATGGCTACACCTTC.

V gene TRBV6-1 combines with J gene TRBJ2-5, with TRBD2 matching over 10 bases. This CDR3 has 15 amino acids. Germline V gene data show CDR1 as MNHNS and CDR2 as SASEGT. The V gene end was trimmed by 3 bases and the J gene end by 4 bases; junction bases not matched to a gene: 5. Here the CDR3 DNA reads TGTGCCAGCAGTGAGGCTAGCGGGAGACCAGAGACCCAGTACTTC. Translated, it gives CASSEASGRPETQYF.